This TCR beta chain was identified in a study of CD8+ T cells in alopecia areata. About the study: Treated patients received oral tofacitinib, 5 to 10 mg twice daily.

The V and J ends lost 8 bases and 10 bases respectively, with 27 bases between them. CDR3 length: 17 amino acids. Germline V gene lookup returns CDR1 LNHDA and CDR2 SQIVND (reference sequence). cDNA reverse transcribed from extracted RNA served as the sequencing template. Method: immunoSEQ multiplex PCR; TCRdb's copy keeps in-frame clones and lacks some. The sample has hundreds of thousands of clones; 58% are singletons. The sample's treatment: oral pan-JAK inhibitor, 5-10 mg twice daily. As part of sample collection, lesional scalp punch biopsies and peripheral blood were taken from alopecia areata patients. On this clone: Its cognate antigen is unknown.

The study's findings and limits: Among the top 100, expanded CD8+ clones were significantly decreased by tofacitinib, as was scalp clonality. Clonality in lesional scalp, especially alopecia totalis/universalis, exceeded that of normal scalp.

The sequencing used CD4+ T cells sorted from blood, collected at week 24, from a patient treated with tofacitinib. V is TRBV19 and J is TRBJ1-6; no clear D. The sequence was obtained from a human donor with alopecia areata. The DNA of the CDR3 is TGTGCCAGTTCTCCGTCGGCGGGGATAGGGTATGAATCACCCCTCCACTTT. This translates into CASSPSAGIGYESPLHF.